Shown below are 5 T cell receptor beta chains from a single sample sequenced in a study of neurological immune-mediated disorders. TCRdb fed the 5' RACE reads into MiXCR, producing one record per CDR3 protein. The sample lists fewer than 30,000 distinct CDR3 sequences, roughly 20% occurring once. The sequenced material came from PBMCs. Source of these receptors: a woman between 55 and 75 years old in good health.

This clonotype was observed a handful of times. V is TRBV18 and J is TRBJ2-5; 7 bases are a match to TRBD1. CDR3 size: 12 residues. CDR1 KGHSH and CDR2 LQKENI come from the germline V gene. J gave up 7 bases and V 5 bases, and 4 bases lay outside the gene matches. The CDR3 coding sequence is TGTGCCAGCTCATCAACAGGGGTGACCCAGTACTTC. Its translation: CASSSTGVTQYF.

This clonotype was counted many times. CDR3 sequence reads: CASSPPTPRNTEAFF. The CDR3 DNA sequence: TGTGCCAGCAGCCCACCAACACCTCGGAACACTGAAGCTTTCTTT. The V and J genes are TRBV7-2 and TRBJ1-1; D ambiguous. In germline, CDR1 is SGHTA, CDR2 FQGNSA. CDR3 size: 15 residues. Trimming cost V 5 bases and J 1 base, with 14 bases left between them.

This clonotype was recorded many times. This chain connects TRBV10-3 to TRBJ2-7; TRBD1 matches 8 bases. CDR3 length: 15 amino acids. Per the germline V gene, CDR1 is ENHRY and CDR2 is SYGVKD. V lost 3 bases and J lost 0; bases outside the gene matches: 4. Here the CDR3 reads CAISETGGGSYEQYF. The DNA for the CDR3 is TGTGCCATCAGTGAAACAGGGGGTGGCTCCTACGAGCAGTACTTC.

This clonotype was counted many times. The rearrangement uses TRBV29-1 and TRBJ2-5; 8 bases are a match to TRBD2. Germline V lookup: CDR1 SQVTM, CDR2 ANQGSEA. The junction had 9 bases not matched to a gene; V was cut back by 4 bases and J by 5 bases. The CDR3 loop spans 14 amino acids. The CDR3 region has the DNA TGCAGCGTTGGATCGGGGGGGGTCGGGGAGACCCAGTACTTC. Translating it yields CSVGSGGVGETQYF.

In this sample, this clonotype turned up many times. This sequence joins TRBV30 and TRBJ2-1, with 8 bases that match TRBD2. V was clipped by 3 bases and J by 0 bases; unmatched bases: 1. The CDR3 loop spans 14 amino acids. Per the germline V gene, CDR1 is GTSNPN and CDR2 is SVGIG (reference sequence). The CDR3 bases are TGTGCCTGGAGGCTAGCGGGCTCCTACAATGAGCAGTTCTTC. Translated, it gives CAWRLAGSYNEQFF.